This T cell receptor beta chain was retrieved from a study of blood T cell repertoires in COVID-19. Germline V gene sequence: CDR1 MNHEY, CDR2 SVGAGI. J was trimmed by 1 base and V by 6 bases; bases with no gene match: 6. The CDR3 totals 15 residues. The method was immunoSEQ multiplex PCR; TCRdb's version includes in-frame clones alone and lacks a portion of them. Among tens of thousands of clones listed, roughly nine tenths were seen once. This clonotype was sampled from a human donor in a cohort sampled during active COVID-19. What was sequenced was peripheral blood. V is TRBV6-5 and J is TRBJ2-1; 7 bases are a match to TRBD1. The CDR3 DNA is TGTGCCAGCAGCCGCACGGGACAGTCCTACAATGAGCAGTTCTTC. Its protein is CASSRTGQSYNEQFF.